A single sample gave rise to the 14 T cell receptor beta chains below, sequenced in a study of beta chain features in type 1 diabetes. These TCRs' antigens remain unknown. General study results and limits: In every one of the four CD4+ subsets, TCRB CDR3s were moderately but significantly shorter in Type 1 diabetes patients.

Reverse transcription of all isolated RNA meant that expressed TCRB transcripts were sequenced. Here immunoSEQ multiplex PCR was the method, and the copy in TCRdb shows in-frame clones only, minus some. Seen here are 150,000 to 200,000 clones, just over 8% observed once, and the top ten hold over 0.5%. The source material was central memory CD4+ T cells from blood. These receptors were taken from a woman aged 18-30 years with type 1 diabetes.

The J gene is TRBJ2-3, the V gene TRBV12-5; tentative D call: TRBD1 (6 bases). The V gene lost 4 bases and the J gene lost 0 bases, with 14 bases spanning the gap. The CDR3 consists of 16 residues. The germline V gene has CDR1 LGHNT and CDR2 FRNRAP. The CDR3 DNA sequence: TGTGCTAGTGGTTCGGGGACGACAGGCAGCACAGATACGCAGTATTTT. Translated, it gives CASGSGTTGSTDTQYF.

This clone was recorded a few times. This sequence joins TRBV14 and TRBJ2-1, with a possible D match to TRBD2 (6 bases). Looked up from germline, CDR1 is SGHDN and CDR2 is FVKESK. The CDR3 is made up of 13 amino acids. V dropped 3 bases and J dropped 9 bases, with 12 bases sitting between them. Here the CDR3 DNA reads TGTGCCAGCAGCCATCTACTAGCCGGTGAGCAGTTCTTC. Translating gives CASSHLLAGEQFF.

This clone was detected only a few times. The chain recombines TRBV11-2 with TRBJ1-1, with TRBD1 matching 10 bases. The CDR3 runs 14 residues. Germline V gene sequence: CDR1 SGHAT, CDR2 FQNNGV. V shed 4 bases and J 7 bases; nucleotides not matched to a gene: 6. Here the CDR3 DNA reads TGTGCCAGCAGCTCAATGGACAGGGGGTTTGAAGCTTTCTTT. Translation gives CASSSMDRGFEAFF. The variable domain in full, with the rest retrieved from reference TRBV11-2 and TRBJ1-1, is EAGVAQSPRYKIIEKRQSVAFWCNPISGHATLYWYQQILGQGPKLLIQFQNNGVVDDSQLPKDRFSAERLKGVDSTLKIQPAKLEDSAVYLCASSSMDRGFEAFFGQGTRLTVV.

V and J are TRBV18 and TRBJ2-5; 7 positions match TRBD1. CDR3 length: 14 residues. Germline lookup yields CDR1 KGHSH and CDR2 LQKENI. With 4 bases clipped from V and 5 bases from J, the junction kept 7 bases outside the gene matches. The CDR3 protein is CASSRPGQLETQYF. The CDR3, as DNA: TGTGCCAGCTCACGGCCGGGACAGTTGGAGACCCAGTACTTC.

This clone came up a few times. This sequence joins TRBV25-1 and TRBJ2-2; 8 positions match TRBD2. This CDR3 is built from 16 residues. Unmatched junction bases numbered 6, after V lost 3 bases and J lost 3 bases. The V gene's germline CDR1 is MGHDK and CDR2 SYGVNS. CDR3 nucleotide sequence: TGTGCCAGCAGTGAGCCTAGCGGGCAACACACCGGGGAGCTGTTTTTT. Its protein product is CASSEPSGQHTGELFF.

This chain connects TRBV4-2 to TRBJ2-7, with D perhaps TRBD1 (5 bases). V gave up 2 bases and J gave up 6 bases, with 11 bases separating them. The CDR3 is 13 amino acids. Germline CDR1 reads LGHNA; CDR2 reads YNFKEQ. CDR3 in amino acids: CASSQQGLGEQYF. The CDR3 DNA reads TGTGCCAGCAGCCAACAGGGTCTCGGCGAGCAGTACTTC.

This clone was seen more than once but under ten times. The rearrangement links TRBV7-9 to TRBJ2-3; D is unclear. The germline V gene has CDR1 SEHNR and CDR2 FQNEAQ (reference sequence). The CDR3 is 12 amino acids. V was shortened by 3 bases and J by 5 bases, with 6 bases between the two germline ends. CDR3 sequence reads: CASSFDRDTQYF. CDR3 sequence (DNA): TGTGCCAGCAGCTTCGATAGAGATACGCAGTATTTT.

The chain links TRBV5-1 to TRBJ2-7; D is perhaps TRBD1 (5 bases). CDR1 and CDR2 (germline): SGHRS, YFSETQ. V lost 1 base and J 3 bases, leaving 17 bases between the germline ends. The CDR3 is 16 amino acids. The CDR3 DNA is TGCGCCAGCAGCTTGTCAGTTCCCACAGGAGACTACGAGCAGTACTTC. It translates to CASSLSVPTGDYEQYF.

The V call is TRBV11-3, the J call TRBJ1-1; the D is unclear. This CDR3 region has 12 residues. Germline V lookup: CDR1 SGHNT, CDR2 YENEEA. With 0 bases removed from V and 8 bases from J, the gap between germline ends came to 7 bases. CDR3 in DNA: TGTGCCAGCAGCTTAGATCGAACAGAAGCTTTCTTT. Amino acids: CASSLDRTEAFF.

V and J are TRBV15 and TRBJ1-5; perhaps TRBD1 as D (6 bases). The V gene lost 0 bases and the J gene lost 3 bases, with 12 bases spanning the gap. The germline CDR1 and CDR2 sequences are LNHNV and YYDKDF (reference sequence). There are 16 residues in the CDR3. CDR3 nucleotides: TGTGCCACCAGCAGAGACCCGCAGGGGACCAATCAGCCCCAGCATTTT. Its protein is CATSRDPQGTNQPQHF.

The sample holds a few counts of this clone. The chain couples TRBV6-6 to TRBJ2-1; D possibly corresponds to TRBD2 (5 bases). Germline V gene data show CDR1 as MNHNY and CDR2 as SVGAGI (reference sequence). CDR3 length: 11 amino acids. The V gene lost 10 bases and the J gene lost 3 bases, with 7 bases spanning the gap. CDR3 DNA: TGTGCCAACGCGGGCTACAATGAGCAGTTCTTC. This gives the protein CANAGYNEQFF.

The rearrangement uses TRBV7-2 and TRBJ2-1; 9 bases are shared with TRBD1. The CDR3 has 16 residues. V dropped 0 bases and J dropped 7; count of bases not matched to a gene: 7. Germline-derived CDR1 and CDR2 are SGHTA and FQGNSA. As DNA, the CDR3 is TGTGCCAGCAGCTTAGCGGACAGGGGAAGGGTTAATGAGCAGTTCTTC. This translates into CASSLADRGRVNEQFF.

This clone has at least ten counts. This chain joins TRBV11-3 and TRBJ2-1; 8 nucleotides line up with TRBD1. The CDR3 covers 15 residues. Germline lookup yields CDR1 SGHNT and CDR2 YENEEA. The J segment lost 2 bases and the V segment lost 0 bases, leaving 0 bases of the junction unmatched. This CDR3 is CASSLEQGAYNEQFF. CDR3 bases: TGTGCCAGCAGCTTAGAACAGGGGGCCTACAATGAGCAGTTCTTC.

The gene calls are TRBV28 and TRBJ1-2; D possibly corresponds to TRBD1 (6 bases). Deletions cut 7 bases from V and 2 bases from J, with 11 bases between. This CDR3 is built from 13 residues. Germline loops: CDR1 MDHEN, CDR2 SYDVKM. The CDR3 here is CASTTQGNYGYTF. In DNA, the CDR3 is TGTGCCAGCACCACTCAGGGGAACTATGGCTACACCTTC.